This T cell receptor (beta chain) was sequenced for a study of response to subunit inactivated influenza vaccine. Study-wide results and caveats: Authors suggested few new T cells are recruited by each seasonal influenza vaccination.

Using its own MiXCR run on the RT-PCR reads, TCRdb lists one record per CDR3 protein. The sample yields more than 250,000 distinct CDR3 sequences, just over 20% seen once. As concerns this clonotype: Its antigen remains unidentified.

Trimming took 7 bases from V and 9 from J; bases not matched to a gene: 7. This CDR3 contains 14 residues. CDR1 is MDHEN, CDR2 SYDVKM, per germline. The chain joins TRBV28 to TRBJ2-1, with 12 bases matching TRBD2. This receptor was obtained from a man between 50 and 69 years old who received an inactivated influenza vaccine. Sample: PBMCs from blood, taken 21 months after vaccination. CDR3 loop: CASIGLAGIGEQFF. CDR3 DNA: TGTGCCAGCATAGGACTAGCGGGAATTGGTGAGCAGTTCTTC.